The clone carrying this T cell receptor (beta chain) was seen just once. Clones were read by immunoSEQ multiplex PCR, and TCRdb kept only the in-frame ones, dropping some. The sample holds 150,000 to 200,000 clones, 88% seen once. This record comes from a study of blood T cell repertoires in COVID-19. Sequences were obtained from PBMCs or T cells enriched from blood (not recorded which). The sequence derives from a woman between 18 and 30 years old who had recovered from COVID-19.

The CDR3 DNA reads TGTGCCAGCAGTGAATTGGGCAGTACCTACGAGCAGTACTTC. Residues: CASSELGSTYEQYF. The V gene is TRBV25-1, the J gene TRBJ2-7; D gene unclear. Germline V gene sequence: CDR1 MGHDK, CDR2 SYGVNS. Trimming stripped 1 base from V and 2 bases from J, with 9 bases between. The CDR3 has 14 amino acids.